These 24 T cell receptor beta chains share one sample of origin, sequenced in a study of PD-1 blockade in classical Hodgkin lymphoma (TCRdb year 2020). Libraries were prepared through the immunoSEQ multiplex PCR assay. In TCRdb, the immuneACCESS table is reduced to in-frame sequences with V and J assigned. These tables do not hold every clone; where another copy was compared, an unresolved V gene accounts for under half, and the others remain unexplained. This sample comprises some 90,000 clones, more than 80% of them detected only once. The top ten clonotypes cover about a sixth of the sample. The time point label for this specimen denotes: cycle 4 day 1 (C4D1), after five to seven weeks of nivolumab. Relapse after autologous stem cell transplantation had occurred in all trial patients, and cohorts A, B and C were distinguished by prior brentuximab vedotin exposure. Specimen: peripheral blood mononuclear cells (PBMCs), collected before the fourth cycle of nivolumab. The receptors were gathered from a human donor with classical Hodgkin lymphoma.

This chain uses TRBV28 with TRBJ1-4; tentatively, D is TRBD1 (6 bases). Germline CDR1 and CDR2: MDHEN and SYDVKM. The CDR3 is made up of 14 amino acids. The V end lost 4 bases, the J end lost 6 bases, and 12 bases lay between the germline ends. CDR3 region: CASSSGGPDEKLFF. The CDR3 DNA sequence: TGTGCCAGCAGTTCGGGGGGGCCGGATGAAAAACTGTTTTTT.

The rearrangement links TRBV14 to TRBJ2-7, with D uncertain. The CDR3 has 15 amino acids. CDR1 SGHDN and CDR2 FVKESK come from the germline V gene. Trimming took off 2 bases at V and 3 bases at J, with 14 bases between the two ends. The CDR3 spells CASSQFPGTGYEQYF. As DNA, the CDR3 is TGTGCCAGCAGCCAATTTCCTGGCACCGGCTACGAGCAGTACTTC.

CDR3 sequence: CASSLGAPTDTQYF. CDR3 DNA sequence: TGTGCCAGCAGCTTAGGGGCCCCCACAGATACGCAGTATTTT. The gene calls are TRBV5-4 and TRBJ2-3; D possibly corresponds to TRBD1 (5 bases). The V gene's germline CDR1 is SGHNT and CDR2 YYREEE (reference sequence). CDR3 size: 14 residues. V lost 2 bases to trimming and J lost 2 bases, with 9 bases between them. Drawing the rest from reference TRBV5-4 and TRBJ2-3, the complete variable domain is ETGVTQSPTHLIKTRGQQVTLRCSSQSGHNTVSWYQQALGQGPQFIFQYYREEENGRGNFPPRFSGLQFPNYSSELNVNALELDDSALYLCASSLGAPTDTQYFGPGTRLTVL.

The gene calls are TRBV7-7 and TRBJ2-5, with 9 bases fitting TRBD2. Looked up from germline, CDR1 is SSHAT and CDR2 is FNYEAQ (reference sequence). The CDR3 totals 15 residues. V was pared by 5 bases and J by 2 bases, with 6 bases of the junction left unmatched. In DNA form, the CDR3 reads TGTGCCAGCAGCAAACGGACTAGCGAGCAAGAGACCCAGTACTTC. It yields the protein CASSKRTSEQETQYF.

In its sample, this clone was seen once. V gene TRBV15 combines with J gene TRBJ1-1; 7 bases map to TRBD1. The CDR3 is made up of 15 amino acids. The J segment lost 3 bases and the V segment lost 2 bases, leaving 6 bases of the junction unmatched. CDR1 is LNHNV, CDR2 YYDKDF, per germline (reference sequence). The CDR3 loop reads CATSRQGVGDTEAFF. The CDR3 nucleotides are TGTGCCACCAGCAGACAGGGGGTCGGGGACACTGAAGCTTTCTTT.

This chain joins TRBV5-6 and TRBJ2-1, with 7 bases identical to TRBD2. J was trimmed by 3 bases and V by 4 bases; bases with no gene match: 10. CDR3 length: 16 amino acids. From germline, CDR1 is SGHDT and CDR2 YYEEEE. The CDR3 DNA sequence: TGTGCCAGCAGCGAGGGGCCGGGAGGCATCTACAATGAGCAGTTCTTC. This gives the protein CASSEGPGGIYNEQFF.

This clone occurred once. V gene TRBV27 combines with J gene TRBJ1-1; D perhaps matches TRBD1 (6 bases). Germline CDR1 is MNHEY and CDR2 is SMNVEV (reference sequence). The CDR3 is 15 amino acids. Trimming left V 6 bases short and J 1 base short, with 15 bases between. The chain's CDR3 is CASRLGASSNTEAFF. The CDR3 DNA reads TGTGCCAGCAGGTTGGGGGCGTCCTCGAACACTGAAGCTTTCTTT.

The chain joins TRBV7-2 to TRBJ1-2; 9 nucleotides match TRBD1. The CDR3 spans 14 residues. Losses at the gene ends were 2 bases for V and 6 bases for J; bases not matched to a gene: 4. CDR1 SGHTA and CDR2 FQGNSA come from the germline V gene. This chain's CDR3 is CASSLRTGDHGYTF. The DNA of the CDR3 is TGTGCCAGCAGCTTACGGACAGGGGACCATGGCTACACCTTC.

This clone was seen a single time. The chain uses TRBV6-1 and TRBJ2-1; D possibly matches TRBD1 or TRBD2 (5 bases each). CDR3 size: 15 residues. Trimming took 5 bases from V and 7 from J, leaving 18 bases between them. Germline V lookup: CDR1 MNHNS, CDR2 SASEGT. CDR3 protein: CASSKLSAGRNEQFF. Written as DNA, the CDR3 is TGTGCCAGCAGTAAACTCTCGGCAGGGAGAAATGAGCAGTTCTTC.

The chain combines TRBV28 with TRBJ2-7; D is perhaps TRBD2 (5 bases). V was trimmed by 2 bases and J by 6 bases, leaving 17 bases between them. The CDR3 covers 15 residues. CDR1 and CDR2 (germline): MDHEN, SYDVKM. The CDR3 DNA follows: TGTGCCAGCAGTTTAACCGGAGCGGCAGCATCCGAGCAGTACTTC. It encodes CASSLTGAAASEQYF.

This rearrangement joins TRBV4-1 to TRBJ2-7; unclear D gene. Looked up from germline, CDR1 is MGHRA and CDR2 is YSYEKL. The CDR3 consists of 13 residues. Trimming shortened V by 0 bases and J by 8 bases, and 11 bases separated the two germline ends. In DNA form, the CDR3 reads TGCGCCAGCAGCCAAGAGTCCCAGTTCAAGCAGTACTTC. This gives the protein CASSQESQFKQYF.

The V and J genes are TRBV29-1 and TRBJ2-2; TRBD2 might be the D (6 bases). CDR3 length: 14 amino acids. V gave up 6 bases and J gave up 7 bases, with 18 bases separating them. Germline V lookup: CDR1 SQVTM, CDR2 ANQGSEA. CDR3 nucleotide sequence: TGCAGCGTCCCACGGGGGAGTCTGGGCGGGGAGCTGTTTTTT. Translated: CSVPRGSLGGELFF.

V and J are TRBV5-1 and TRBJ2-7; 13 bases line up with TRBD2. The germline V gene has CDR1 SGHRS and CDR2 YFSETQ. The CDR3 has 15 residues. The V segment lost 0 bases and the J segment 5 bases; nucleotides outside the gene matches: 2. Written as DNA, the CDR3 is TGCGCCAGCAGCTTGGGAGGGACTAGCGGGGACGAGCAGTACTTC. This sequence encodes CASSLGGTSGDEQYF.

The chain carries TRBV7-2 and TRBJ2-7; 10 bases agree with TRBD2. CDR3 size: 13 residues. The V segment lost 4 bases and the J segment 4 bases; nucleotides outside the gene matches: 1. Per germline, CDR1 SGHTA and CDR2 FQGNSA. CDR3 nucleotide sequence: TGTGCCAGCAGCTATAGCGGGAGGTACGAGCAGTACTTC. Translated, it gives CASSYSGRYEQYF.

This chain joins TRBV6-5 and TRBJ1-1; D not resolved. The CDR3 length is 12 residues. Germline CDR1 is MNHEY and CDR2 is SVGAGI. Trimming removed 5 bases at V and 11 bases at J, with 15 bases between. The CDR3 DNA reads TGTGCCAGCAGTGTTACGGGTGGTAGGGCTTTCTTT. Amino acid sequence: CASSVTGGRAFF.

This chain joins TRBV2 and TRBJ1-1; D perhaps matches TRBD1 (6 bases). In germline, CDR1 is SNHLY, CDR2 FYNNEI. The V end was cut by 9 bases, the J end by 1 base, with 12 bases between. This CDR3 is built from 13 residues. CDR3: CARKPGQNTEAFF. In nucleotides, the CDR3 is TGTGCCAGGAAACCGGGACAGAACACTGAAGCTTTCTTT. Variable domain in full (rest from reference TRBV2 and TRBJ1-1): EPEVTQTPSHQVTQMGQEVILRCVPISNHLYFYWYRQILGQKVEFLVSFYNNEISEKSEIFDDQFSVERPDGSNFTLKIRSTKLEDSAMYFCARKPGQNTEAFFGQGTRLTVV.

There are many counts of this clone. This chain joins TRBV9 and TRBJ1-2, with TRBD1 identical over 8 bases. The CDR3 extends over 14 amino acids. V gave up 4 bases and J gave up 8 bases; unmatched junction bases: 10. CDR1 is SGDLS and CDR2 is YYNGEE in the germline V gene. The CDR3: CASSLYDRGKGYTF. CDR3 DNA sequence: TGTGCCAGCAGCCTATACGACAGGGGAAAGGGCTACACCTTC. The whole variable domain, filled in from reference TRBV9 and TRBJ1-2, reads DSGVTQTPKHLITATGQRVTLRCSPRSGDLSVYWYQQSLDQGLQFLIQYYNGEERAKGNILERFSAQQFPDLHSELNLSSLELGDSALYFCASSLYDRGKGYTFGSGTRLTVV.

The rearrangement joins TRBV5-8 to TRBJ2-3; D unclear. V was shortened by 0 bases and J by 6 bases, with 2 bases between the two germline ends. CDR3 length equals 11 residues. From germline, CDR1 is SGHTS and CDR2 YDEGEE. CDR3 sequence (DNA): TGTGCCAGCAGCTTGGTGGATACGCAGTATTTT. It specifies CASSLVDTQYF.

This clone was recorded a few times. The chain is built from TRBV11-2 and TRBJ2-5, with TRBD2 matching over 11 bases. The germline V gene has CDR1 SGHAT and CDR2 FQNNGV. With 5 bases clipped from V and 7 bases from J, the junction kept 15 bases outside the gene matches. The CDR3 totals 17 residues. The CDR3, as DNA: TGTGCCAGCAGCACGTCTAGCGGGAGGAACTCCAGGGTGACCCAGTACTTC. This sequence encodes CASSTSSGRNSRVTQYF.

The chain joins TRBV9 to TRBJ2-3; D unresolved. This CDR3 contains 16 residues. Deletions cut 0 bases from V and 0 bases from J, with 11 bases between. Germline CDR1 and CDR2: SGDLS and YYNGEE. The CDR3 DNA sequence: TGTGCCAGCAGCGTAGTGGCGGACCCTAGCACAGATACGCAGTATTTT. It codes for CASSVVADPSTDTQYF.

This clone has only a few counts. This sequence joins TRBV29-1 and TRBJ1-2; TRBD1 matches 7 bases. The trim removed 6 bases at V and 3 bases at J, leaving 4 bases unmatched. The V gene's germline CDR1 is SQVTM and CDR2 ANQGSEA. This CDR3 contains 12 residues. The CDR3 DNA sequence: TGCAGCGTCGCAACAGGGGACTATGGCTACACCTTC. Its translation is CSVATGDYGYTF.

The chain is built from TRBV28 and TRBJ1-5, with TRBD1 matching over 7 bases. The trim removed 4 bases at V and 3 bases at J, leaving 3 bases unmatched. Germline V gene lookup returns CDR1 MDHEN and CDR2 SYDVKM. This CDR3 spans 14 amino acids. CDR3 coding DNA: TGTGCCAGCAGTTGGGACAGCCTCAATCAGCCCCAGCATTTT. Residues: CASSWDSLNQPQHF.

The chain recombines TRBV29-1 with TRBJ2-1; TRBD1 is a possible D gene (5 bases). The CDR3 has 14 residues. CDR1 and CDR2 from the germline V gene are SQVTM and ANQGSEA. V shed 0 bases and J shed 14 bases, with 20 bases lying between them. CDR3 coding DNA: TGCAGCGTTGAAGAAGGAAGGGGTCCCCGTCGGGAGTTCTTC. Its translation is CSVEEGRGPRREFF.

This clone was picked up a small number of times. This chain links TRBV27 with TRBJ2-1; 7 bases line up with TRBD1. V shed 8 bases, J shed 4 bases, and the junction held 11 bases outside the gene matches. CDR3 length: 15 residues. CDR1 MNHEY and CDR2 SMNVEV come from the germline V gene (reference sequence). The CDR3 loop reads CASHAGTEIYNEQFF. As DNA, the CDR3 is TGTGCCAGCCACGCCGGGACAGAAATTTACAATGAGCAGTTCTTC.